Shown below are 25 T cell receptor beta chains from a single sample sequenced in a study of blood T cell repertoires in COVID-19. TCRdb keeps only in-frame clones here, not all; method: immunoSEQ multiplex PCR. The data contain 180,000 or so clones, 86% of them singletons. Sequencing was performed on peripheral blood. All receptors come from a man in his sixties with acute or convalescent COVID-19.

The J gene is TRBJ2-7, the V gene TRBV5-1; 7 nucleotides agree with TRBD1. The germline V gene encodes CDR1 SGHRS and CDR2 YFSETQ. Trimming at V came to 4 bases and at J to 3 bases, leaving 7 bases not matched to a gene. This CDR3 is 14 amino acids long. The CDR3 loop is CASSPVAGGYEQYF. CDR3 nucleotides: TGCGCCAGCAGCCCCGTGGCAGGGGGCTACGAGCAGTACTTC.

The chain carries TRBV5-1 and TRBJ2-2; 7 bases are shared with TRBD1. V lost 1 base, J lost 4 bases, and 4 bases stayed unmatched. Germline CDR1 SGHRS, CDR2 YFSETQ. The length of the CDR3 is 15 residues. The CDR3 protein is CASSLLPGGTGELFF. CDR3 nucleotides: TGCGCCAGCAGCTTGTTGCCAGGGGGCACCGGGGAGCTGTTTTTT.

This clone has just one count. The chain carries TRBV5-1 and TRBJ1-1; weak D call: TRBD1 (5 bases). The CDR3 extends over 15 amino acids. Trimming stripped 0 bases from V and 2 bases from J, with 11 bases between. The germline V gene has CDR1 SGHRS and CDR2 YFSETQ. The CDR3 reads CASSLGSGENTEAFF. CDR3 DNA: TGCGCCAGCAGCTTGGGGTCGGGGGAAAACACTGAAGCTTTCTTT.

The J gene is TRBJ2-2, the V gene TRBV6-5; a weak D match, TRBD2 (5 bases). In germline, CDR1 is MNHEY, CDR2 SVGAGI. Trimming stripped 6 bases from V and 3 bases from J, with 8 bases between. The CDR3 contains 13 residues. This CDR3 reads CASRREYTGELFF. In nucleotides, the CDR3 is TGTGCCAGCAGGAGGGAGTACACCGGGGAGCTGTTTTTT.

The table lists this clone with a count of one. The J gene is TRBJ2-7, the V gene TRBV29-1, with D possibly matching TRBD1 (6 bases). The CDR3 extends over 12 amino acids. CDR1 is SQVTM and CDR2 is ANQGSEA in the germline V gene. V gave up 6 bases and J gave up 2 bases, with 11 bases separating them. The CDR3 bases are TGCAGCGTAACAGGGTCCCCCTACGAGCAGTACTTC. Its protein product is CSVTGSPYEQYF.

Comment on this clone: Sequence at one end of the junction differs from germline and may be a read error. The chain couples TRBV28 to TRBJ1-5; 7 positions agree with TRBD1. There are 15 residues in the CDR3. In germline, CDR1 is MDHEN, CDR2 SYDVKM. The CDR3 DNA reads as TGTGCCAGCAGACGGAGGACAGGCGGGCTGGGGGTGTTTTCTTTT. It translates to CASRRRTGGLGVFSF.

The chain uses TRBV28 and TRBJ1-1, with 8 bases aligning to TRBD1. Trimming at V came to 4 bases and at J to 5 bases, leaving 6 bases not matched to a gene. CDR1 MDHEN and CDR2 SYDVKM come from the germline V gene. This CDR3 contains 14 residues. CDR3 loop: CASSWGRGQTEAFF. The CDR3 DNA reads TGTGCCAGCAGTTGGGGCAGGGGGCAGACTGAAGCTTTCTTT.

This chain uses TRBV20-1 with TRBJ1-5, with D unresolved. This CDR3 has 15 amino acids. The V gene's germline CDR1 is DFQATT and CDR2 SNEGSKA (reference sequence). Trimming took 3 bases from V and 0 from J, leaving 12 bases between them. The CDR3 loop reads CSASTGGNSNQPQHF. CDR3 DNA sequence: TGCAGTGCTAGTACTGGAGGAAATAGCAATCAGCCCCAGCATTTT.

V and J are TRBV7-9 and TRBJ2-6; no clear D. The V gene lost 4 bases and the J gene lost 4 bases, with 11 bases spanning the gap. CDR1 SEHNR and CDR2 FQNEAQ come from the germline V gene (reference sequence). The CDR3 is 15 residues long. The CDR3 spells CASSSQAPGANVLTF. Here the CDR3 DNA reads TGTGCCAGCAGCTCTCAGGCGCCGGGGGCCAACGTCCTGACTTTC.

The chain carries TRBV7-3 and TRBJ2-1; 14 bases align to TRBD2. The J segment lost 7 bases and the V segment lost 5 bases, leaving 7 bases of the junction unmatched. In germline, CDR1 is SGHTA, CDR2 FQGTGA. This CDR3 region has 16 residues. CDR3 nucleotides: TGTGCCAGCAGCCTGACTAGCGGGAGGGCCACGAATGAGCAGTTCTTC. Translation gives CASSLTSGRATNEQFF.

The chain uses TRBV2 and TRBJ2-7; possible D gene TRBD2, 6 bases. The V gene's germline CDR1 is SNHLY and CDR2 FYNNEI. V lost 6 bases, J lost 9 bases, and 21 bases lay in between. The CDR3 sequence is 14 residues long. This chain's CDR3 is CASSIAAALPSQYF. For the CDR3, the DNA is TGTGCCAGCAGCATAGCGGCAGCTCTTCCGTCGCAGTACTTC. Combining the CDR3 with reference TRBV2 and TRBJ2-7 gives the whole variable domain EPEVTQTPSHQVTQMGQEVILRCVPISNHLYFYWYRQILGQKVEFLVSFYNNEISEKSEIFDDQFSVERPDGSNFTLKIRSTKLEDSAMYFCASSIAAALPSQYFGPGTRLTVT.

V gene TRBV2 combines with J gene TRBJ1-1; 7 nucleotides agree with TRBD1. Germline assignment: CDR1 SNHLY and CDR2 FYNNEI. Trimming cost V 5 bases and J 6 bases; bases outside gene matches: 12. This CDR3 has 15 amino acids. CDR3 protein: CASSQGGTAVSEAFF. CDR3 DNA: TGTGCCAGCAGTCAAGGCGGGACAGCGGTATCTGAAGCTTTCTTT.

The chain joins TRBV9 to TRBJ1-1; 8 nucleotides agree with TRBD1. Trimming at V came to 0 bases and at J to 10 bases, leaving 8 bases not matched to a gene. Germline lookup yields CDR1 SGDLS and CDR2 YYNGEE. This CDR3 comprises 14 residues. CDR3 amino acids: CASSVEGTGRGAFF. Here the CDR3 DNA reads TGTGCCAGCAGCGTAGAGGGGACAGGCCGGGGAGCTTTCTTT.

The gene calls are TRBV24-1 and TRBJ1-1; D is perhaps TRBD1 (5 bases). Germline CDR1 is KGHDR and CDR2 is SFDVKD. The CDR3 spans 13 residues. V shed 3 bases and J shed 6 bases, with 10 bases lying between them. The CDR3 loop is CATSDLRGSEAFF. CDR3 nucleotide sequence: TGTGCCACCAGTGATCTGCGGGGCTCTGAAGCTTTCTTT.

The rearrangement uses TRBV4-1 and TRBJ1-6; TRBD1 agrees at 9 bases. The V and J ends lost 5 bases and 14 bases, in that order; junction bases with no gene match: 10. The CDR3 is made up of 14 amino acids. CDR1 and CDR2 from the germline V gene are MGHRA and YSYEKL. CDR3 region: CASSTGQGNGALHF. The DNA for the CDR3 is TGCGCCAGCAGCACCGGACAGGGGAATGGGGCCCTCCACTTT.

The V call is TRBV3-1 (or the pseudogene TRBV3-2), the J call TRBJ2-7; the D gene is possibly TRBD1 (5 bases). The V end was cut by 4 bases, the J end by 4 bases, with 20 bases between. The CDR3 contains 16 residues. In germline, CDR1 is LGHDT, CDR2 YNNKEL (reference sequence). CDR3 nucleotides: TGTGCCAGCAGCCTTGTCCCCTTGACAGCTCCTTACGAGCAGTACTTC. Translation gives CASSLVPLTAPYEQYF.

CDR3 sequence reads: CASRLNRGDYGYTF. CDR3 coding DNA: TGTGCCAGCAGGCTGAACAGGGGGGACTATGGCTACACCTTC. V and J are TRBV27 and TRBJ1-2; 8 nucleotides match TRBD1. The germline gives CDR1 MNHEY, CDR2 SMNVEV (reference sequence). The J segment lost 3 bases and the V segment lost 6 bases, leaving 6 bases of the junction unmatched. The CDR3 extends over 14 amino acids.

This chain links TRBV3-1 (or the pseudogene TRBV3-2) with TRBJ1-5; no clear D. Trimming left V 1 base short and J 2 bases short, with 6 bases between. CDR3 length: 14 amino acids. Germline CDR1 and CDR2: LGHDT and YNNKEL (reference sequence). Here the CDR3 reads CASSQGLRNQPQHF. The CDR3, as DNA: TGTGCCAGCAGCCAAGGGCTCCGCAATCAGCCCCAGCATTTT.

The V call is TRBV5-1, the J call TRBJ2-5, with TRBD2 matching over 11 bases. The V gene's germline CDR1 is SGHRS and CDR2 YFSETQ. V dropped 4 bases and J dropped 5; count of bases not matched to a gene: 10. The CDR3 runs to 16 residues. CDR3 in amino acids: CASSLLPGLAAETQYF. DNA of the CDR3: TGCGCCAGCAGCCTCCTTCCGGGACTAGCGGCGGAGACCCAGTACTTC.

This clone showed up just a few times. The chain links TRBV5-1 to TRBJ2-1; possibly TRBD2 for D (6 bases). The V and J ends lost 4 bases and 2 bases respectively, with 10 bases between them. The CDR3 has 14 residues. Germline loops: CDR1 SGHRS, CDR2 YFSETQ. The CDR3 nucleotides are TGCGCCAGCAGCGCGGAGGGAACCTACAATGAGCAGTTCTTC. This encodes CASSAEGTYNEQFF.

This clone was seen a handful of times. The chain employs TRBV9 and TRBJ2-7; the D is unclear. Trimming stripped 0 bases from V and 0 bases from J, with 13 bases between. The CDR3 sequence is 16 residues long. CDR1 is SGDLS and CDR2 is YYNGEE in the germline V gene. The CDR3 DNA reads TGTGCCAGCAGCGTAGGGTTAGCATGGAGCTCCTACGAGCAGTACTTC. It yields the protein CASSVGLAWSSYEQYF. The full variable domain, completed using reference TRBV9 and TRBJ2-7, is DSGVTQTPKHLITATGQRVTLRCSPRSGDLSVYWYQQSLDQGLQFLIQYYNGEERAKGNILERFSAQQFPDLHSELNLSSLELGDSALYFCASSVGLAWSSYEQYFGPGTRLTVT.

V usage is TRBV20-1 and J usage is TRBJ2-5, with TRBD2 as a possible D gene (6 bases). V dropped 3 bases and J dropped 5 bases, with 16 bases sitting between them. Looked up from germline, CDR1 is DFQATT and CDR2 is SNEGSKA (reference sequence). The CDR3 runs to 14 residues. CDR3 residues: CSASRGAGGETQYF. The CDR3, as DNA: TGCAGTGCTAGTAGGGGTGCCGGGGGTGAGACCCAGTACTTC.

J is TRBJ1-5 and V is TRBV6-5, with TRBD1 identical over 7 bases. This CDR3 comprises 15 residues. Germline-derived CDR1 and CDR2 are MNHEY and SVGAGI. Unmatched junction bases numbered 7, after V lost 5 bases and J lost 3 bases. The CDR3 reads CASSPLGQINQPQHF. The CDR3 DNA follows: TGTGCCAGCAGTCCGCTGGGACAGATCAATCAGCCCCAGCATTTT.

The chain joins TRBV27 to TRBJ1-5; perhaps TRBD1 as D (6 bases). This CDR3 contains 13 residues. The V and J ends lost 6 bases and 11 bases respectively, with 17 bases between them. CDR1 and CDR2 from the germline V gene are MNHEY and SMNVEV (reference sequence). In nucleotides, the CDR3 is TGTGCCAGCAGCGTGACAGGTGGAAGGGCCCAGCATTTT. Encoded protein: CASSVTGGRAQHF.

This chain joins TRBV20-1 and TRBJ2-7; 14 bases map to TRBD2. The CDR3 is 15 residues long. Germline values: CDR1 DFQATT, CDR2 SNEGSKA (reference sequence). After removal of 3 bases from V and 4 bases from J, the junction contained 5 bases not matched to a gene. The CDR3 protein is CSASGTSGSVYEQYF. CDR3 nucleotide sequence: TGCAGTGCTAGTGGGACTAGCGGGAGTGTGTACGAGCAGTACTTC.